The 2 T cell receptor beta chains below were found in one sample sequenced in a study of blood T cells in healthy people across ages. Combining a sample-barcoded 5' primer with a J-beta primer mix, a second PCR ran for roughly 6 to 12 cycles. MiXCR was run by TCRdb on the 5' RACE reads, yielding one entry per CDR3 protein. Among 1.8 million or so distinct CDR3 sequences, about 39% were seen once, and the ten largest hold more than 20%. The sample consisted of blood. The receptors originated from a human donor in good health.

The J gene is TRBJ1-2, the V gene TRBV7-2; weak D call: TRBD1 (6 bases). Germline CDR1 is SGHTA and CDR2 is FQGNSA. The CDR3 is 16 residues long. Trimming removed 5 bases from V and 2 bases from J, with 18 bases in between. CDR3 nucleotides: TGTGCCAGCAGCCCCATAGTGGGGGCGCAGAACTATGGCTACACCTTC. Its translation is CASSPIVGAQNYGYTF.

The CDR3 coding sequence is TGCGCCAGCAGCCCCCAGCCCGGGACTAGCAATGAGCAGTTCTTC. Protein sequence: CASSPQPGTSNEQFF. The rearrangement uses TRBV4-3 and TRBJ2-1, with 8 bases that match TRBD2. CDR3 length: 15 amino acids. Germline V lookup: CDR1 LGHNA, CDR2 YSLEER. The J segment lost 6 bases and the V segment lost 4 bases, leaving 8 bases of the junction unmatched.